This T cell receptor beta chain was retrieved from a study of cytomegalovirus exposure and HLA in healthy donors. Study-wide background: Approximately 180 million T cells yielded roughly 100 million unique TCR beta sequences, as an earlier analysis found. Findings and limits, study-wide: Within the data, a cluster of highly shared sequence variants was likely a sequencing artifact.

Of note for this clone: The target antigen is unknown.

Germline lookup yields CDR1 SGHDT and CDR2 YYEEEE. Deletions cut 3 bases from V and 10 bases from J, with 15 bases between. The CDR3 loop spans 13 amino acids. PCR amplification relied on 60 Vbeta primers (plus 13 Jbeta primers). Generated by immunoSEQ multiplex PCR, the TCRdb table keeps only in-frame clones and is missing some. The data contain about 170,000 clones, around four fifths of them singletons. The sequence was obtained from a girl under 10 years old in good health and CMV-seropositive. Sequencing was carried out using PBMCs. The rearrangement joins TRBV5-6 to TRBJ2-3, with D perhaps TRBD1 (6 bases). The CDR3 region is CASSSRQDVSQYF. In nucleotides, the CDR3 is TGTGCCAGCAGCTCCCGACAGGACGTCTCGCAGTATTTT.